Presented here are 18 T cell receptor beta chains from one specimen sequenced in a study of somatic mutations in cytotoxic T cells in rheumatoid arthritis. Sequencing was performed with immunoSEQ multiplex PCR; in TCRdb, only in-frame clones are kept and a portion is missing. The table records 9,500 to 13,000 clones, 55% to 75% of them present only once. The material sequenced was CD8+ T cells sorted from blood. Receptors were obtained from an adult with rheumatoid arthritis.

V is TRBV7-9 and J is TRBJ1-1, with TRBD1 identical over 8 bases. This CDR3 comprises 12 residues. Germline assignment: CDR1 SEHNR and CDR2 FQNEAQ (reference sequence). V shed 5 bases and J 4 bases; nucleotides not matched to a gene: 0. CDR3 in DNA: TGTGCCAGCAGCCAGGGGGCCACTGAAGCTTTCTTT. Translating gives CASSQGATEAFF. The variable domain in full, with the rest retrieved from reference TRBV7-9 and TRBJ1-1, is DTGVSQNPRHKITKRGQNVTFRCDPISEHNRLYWYRQTLGQGPEFLTYFQNEAQLEKSRLLSDRFSAERPKGSFSTLEIQRTEQGDSAMYLCASSQGATEAFFGQGTRLTVV.

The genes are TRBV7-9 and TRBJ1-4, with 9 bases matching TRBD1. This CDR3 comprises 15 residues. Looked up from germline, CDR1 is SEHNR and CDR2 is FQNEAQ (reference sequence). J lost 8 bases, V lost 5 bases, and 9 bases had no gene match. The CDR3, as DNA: TGTGCCAGCAGCCCCCTAGGACAGGGGCACGAAAAACTGTTTTTT. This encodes CASSPLGQGHEKLFF. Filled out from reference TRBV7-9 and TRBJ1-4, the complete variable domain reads DTGVSQNPRHKITKRGQNVTFRCDPISEHNRLYWYRQTLGQGPEFLTYFQNEAQLEKSRLLSDRFSAERPKGSFSTLEIQRTEQGDSAMYLCASSPLGQGHEKLFFGSGTQLSVL.

CDR3 loop: CASSFGTSGGGNEQFF. CDR3 sequence (DNA): TGTGCCAGCAGCTTTGGGACTAGCGGGGGGGGGAATGAGCAGTTCTTC. V and J are TRBV9 and TRBJ2-1; 16 positions agree with TRBD2. Per germline, CDR1 SGDLS and CDR2 YYNGEE. J gave up 7 bases and V 4 bases, and 5 bases lay outside the gene matches. The CDR3 is 16 amino acids. Combining the CDR3 with reference TRBV9 and TRBJ2-1 gives the whole variable domain DSGVTQTPKHLITATGQRVTLRCSPRSGDLSVYWYQQSLDQGLQFLIQYYNGEERAKGNILERFSAQQFPDLHSELNLSSLELGDSALYFCASSFGTSGGGNEQFFGPGTRLTVL.

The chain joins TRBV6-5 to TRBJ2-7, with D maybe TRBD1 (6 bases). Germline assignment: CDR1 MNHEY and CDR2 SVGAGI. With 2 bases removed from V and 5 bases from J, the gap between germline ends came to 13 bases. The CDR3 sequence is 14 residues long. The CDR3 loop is CASSYNRVLNEQYF. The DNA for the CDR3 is TGTGCCAGCAGTTACAACAGGGTGCTCAACGAGCAGTACTTC.

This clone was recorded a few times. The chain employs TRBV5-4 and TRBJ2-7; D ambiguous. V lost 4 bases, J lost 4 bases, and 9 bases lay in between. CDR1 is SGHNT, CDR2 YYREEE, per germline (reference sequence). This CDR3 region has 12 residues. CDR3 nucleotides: TGTGCCAGCAGCAGGGATAGATACGAGCAGTACTTC. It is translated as CASSRDRYEQYF. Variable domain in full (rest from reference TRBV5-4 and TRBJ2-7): ETGVTQSPTHLIKTRGQQVTLRCSSQSGHNTVSWYQQALGQGPQFIFQYYREEENGRGNFPPRFSGLQFPNYSSELNVNALELDDSALYLCASSRDRYEQYFGPGTRLTVT.

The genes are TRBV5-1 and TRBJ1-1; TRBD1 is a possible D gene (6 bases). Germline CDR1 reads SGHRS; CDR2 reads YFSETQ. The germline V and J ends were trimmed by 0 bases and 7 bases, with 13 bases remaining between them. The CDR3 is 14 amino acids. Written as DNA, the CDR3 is TGCGCCAGCAGCTTGGAACAGGGAGCGGGTGAAGCTTTCTTT. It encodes CASSLEQGAGEAFF. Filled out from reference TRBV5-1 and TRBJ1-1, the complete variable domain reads KAGVTQTPRYLIKTRGQQVTLSCSPISGHRSVSWYQQTPGQGLQFLFEYFSETQRNKGNFPGRFSGRQFSNSRSEMNVSTLELGDSALYLCASSLEQGAGEAFFGQGTRLTVV.

CDR3 loop: CASSLILGSEAFF. The CDR3 DNA sequence: TGTGCCAGCAGCTTAATTTTGGGGTCTGAAGCTTTCTTT. The chain links TRBV11-2 to TRBJ1-1; D is undetermined. V was pared by 2 bases and J by 6 bases, with 10 bases between. The CDR3 length is 13 residues. Looked up from germline, CDR1 is SGHAT and CDR2 is FQNNGV.

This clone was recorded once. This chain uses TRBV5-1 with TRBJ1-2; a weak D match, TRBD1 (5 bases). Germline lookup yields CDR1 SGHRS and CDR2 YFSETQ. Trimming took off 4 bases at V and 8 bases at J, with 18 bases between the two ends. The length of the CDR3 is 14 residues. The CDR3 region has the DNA TGCGCCAGCAGCCCATCGTTCGGGGGGGACGGCTACACCTTC. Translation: CASSPSFGGDGYTF.

CDR3 amino acids: CASSLASGGAQHF. The CDR3 coding sequence is TGCGCCAGCAGCTTGGCCTCCGGAGGGGCCCAGCATTTT. V is TRBV5-1 and J is TRBJ1-5; TRBD1 is a possible D gene (5 bases). Germline CDR1 SGHRS, CDR2 YFSETQ. CDR3 length: 13 residues. Trimming removed 0 bases at V and 11 bases at J, with 12 bases between.

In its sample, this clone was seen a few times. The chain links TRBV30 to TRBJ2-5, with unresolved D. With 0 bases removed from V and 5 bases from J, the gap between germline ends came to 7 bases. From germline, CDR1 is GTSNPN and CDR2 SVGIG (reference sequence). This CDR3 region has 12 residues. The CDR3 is CAWSVISETQYF. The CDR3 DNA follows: TGTGCCTGGAGTGTAATCTCTGAGACCCAGTACTTC.

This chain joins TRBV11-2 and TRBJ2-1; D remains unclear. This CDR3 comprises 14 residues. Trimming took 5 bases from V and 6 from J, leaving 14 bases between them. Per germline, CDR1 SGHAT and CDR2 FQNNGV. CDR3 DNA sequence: TGTGCCAGCAGCCAAGACCATAGTCTCAATGAGCAGTTCTTC. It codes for CASSQDHSLNEQFF. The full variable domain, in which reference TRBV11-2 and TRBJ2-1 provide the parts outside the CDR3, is EAGVAQSPRYKIIEKRQSVAFWCNPISGHATLYWYQQILGQGPKLLIQFQNNGVVDDSQLPKDRFSAERLKGVDSTLKIQPAKLEDSAVYLCASSQDHSLNEQFFGPGTRLTVL.

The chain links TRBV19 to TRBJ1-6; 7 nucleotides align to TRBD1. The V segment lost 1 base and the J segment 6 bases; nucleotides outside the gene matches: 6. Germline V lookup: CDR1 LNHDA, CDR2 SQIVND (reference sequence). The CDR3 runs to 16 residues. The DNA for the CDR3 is TGTGCCAGTAGTATAGGGAGCAGGGGGTTTAATTCACCCCTCCACTTT. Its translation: CASSIGSRGFNSPLHF.

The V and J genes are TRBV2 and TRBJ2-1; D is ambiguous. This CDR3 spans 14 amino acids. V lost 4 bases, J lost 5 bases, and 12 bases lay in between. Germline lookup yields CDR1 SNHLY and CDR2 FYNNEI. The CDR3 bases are TGTGCCAGCAGTGGGTACTTCGCAGACAATGAGCAGTTCTTC. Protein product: CASSGYFADNEQFF. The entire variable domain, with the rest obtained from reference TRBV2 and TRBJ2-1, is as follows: EPEVTQTPSHQVTQMGQEVILRCVPISNHLYFYWYRQILGQKVEFLVSFYNNEISEKSEIFDDQFSVERPDGSNFTLKIRSTKLEDSAMYFCASSGYFADNEQFFGPGTRLTVL.

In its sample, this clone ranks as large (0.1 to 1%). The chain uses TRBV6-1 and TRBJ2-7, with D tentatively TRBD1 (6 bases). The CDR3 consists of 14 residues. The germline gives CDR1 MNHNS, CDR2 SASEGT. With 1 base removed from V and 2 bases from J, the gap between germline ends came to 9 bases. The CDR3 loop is CASSEGDTTYEQYF. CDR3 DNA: TGTGCCAGCAGTGAAGGGGACACCACCTACGAGCAGTACTTC.

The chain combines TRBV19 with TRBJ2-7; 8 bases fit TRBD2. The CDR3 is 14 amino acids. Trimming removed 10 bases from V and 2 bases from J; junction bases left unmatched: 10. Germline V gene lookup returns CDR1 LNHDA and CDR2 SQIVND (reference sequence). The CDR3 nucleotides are TGTGCCACCGCTCAGCGGGGGAGGACCTACGAGCAGTACTTC. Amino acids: CATAQRGRTYEQYF.

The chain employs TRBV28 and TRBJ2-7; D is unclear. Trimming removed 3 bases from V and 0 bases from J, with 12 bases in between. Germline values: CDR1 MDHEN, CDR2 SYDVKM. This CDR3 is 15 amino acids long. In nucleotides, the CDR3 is TGTGCCAGCAGTTTTGGTGCATCGGGCTCCTACGAGCAGTACTTC. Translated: CASSFGASGSYEQYF.

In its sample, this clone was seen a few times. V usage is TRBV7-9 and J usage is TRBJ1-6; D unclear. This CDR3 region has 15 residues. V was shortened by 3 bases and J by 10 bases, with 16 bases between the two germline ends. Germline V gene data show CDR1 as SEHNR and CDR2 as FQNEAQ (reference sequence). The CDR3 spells CASSLGPQPGSPLHF. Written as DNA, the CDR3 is TGTGCCAGCAGCTTGGGTCCACAGCCTGGCTCACCCCTCCACTTT. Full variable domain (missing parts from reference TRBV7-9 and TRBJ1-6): DTGVSQNPRHKITKRGQNVTFRCDPISEHNRLYWYRQTLGQGPEFLTYFQNEAQLEKSRLLSDRFSAERPKGSFSTLEIQRTEQGDSAMYLCASSLGPQPGSPLHFGNGTRLTVT.

The DNA for the CDR3 is TGTGCCAGCAGCCTGGAACCAGGGGAACTGAACTATGGCTACACCTTC. Protein product: CASSLEPGELNYGYTF. The genes are TRBV5-6 and TRBJ1-2; D may be TRBD1 (6 bases). Looked up from germline, CDR1 is SGHDT and CDR2 is YYEEEE. Trimming stripped 4 bases from V and 2 bases from J, with 18 bases between. There are 16 residues in the CDR3.